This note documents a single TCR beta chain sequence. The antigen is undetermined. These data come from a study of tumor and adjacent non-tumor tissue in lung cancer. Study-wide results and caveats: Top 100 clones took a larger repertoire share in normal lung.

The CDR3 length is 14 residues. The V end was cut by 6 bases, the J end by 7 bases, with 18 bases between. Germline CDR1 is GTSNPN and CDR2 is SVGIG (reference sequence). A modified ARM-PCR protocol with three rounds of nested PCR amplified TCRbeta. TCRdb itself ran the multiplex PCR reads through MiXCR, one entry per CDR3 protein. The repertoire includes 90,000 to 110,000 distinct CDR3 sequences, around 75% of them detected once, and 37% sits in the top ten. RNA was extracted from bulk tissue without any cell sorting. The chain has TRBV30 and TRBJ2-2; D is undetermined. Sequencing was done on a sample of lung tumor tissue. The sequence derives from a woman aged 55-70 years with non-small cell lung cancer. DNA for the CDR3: TGTGCCTGTGAGAGCGCCAGCTGGGTCGGGGAGCTGTTTTTT. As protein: CACESASWVGELFF. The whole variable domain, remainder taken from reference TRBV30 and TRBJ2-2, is SQTIHQWPATLVQPVGSPLSLECTVEGTSNPNLYWYRQAAGRGLQLLFYSVGIGQISSEVPQNLSASRPQDRQFILSSKKLLLSDSGFYLCACESASWVGELFFGEGSRLTVL.